A selection of T cell receptor beta chains follows, all from one sample in a study of shared clonotypes between healthy human individuals. Sequenced by immunoSEQ multiplex PCR; TCRdb stores in-frame clones only, minus some. The sample shows millions of clones, about 92% of them seen only once. The sequenced sample was naive CD4+ T cells sorted from blood. These receptors were obtained from a man younger than 35 in good health. CDR3s include the opening cysteine and the closing phenylalanine or tryptophan. A D gene is named only where the DNA matches it firmly. The size field is filled for only some rows; it gives once, few, many or a size class.

clone_size	v_call	d_call	j_call	cdr3_aa	cdr3_nt
NA	TRBV6-1	TRBD1	TRBJ2-5	CASSGGTGFFETQYF	TGTGCCAGCAGTGGAGGGACAGGGTTTTTCGAGACCCAGTACTTC
NA	TRBV10-3	NA	TRBJ2-7	CAISDFGGRSYEQYF	TGTGCCATCAGTGATTTCGGGGGGCGGAGCTACGAGCAGTACTTC
NA	TRBV10-3	NA	TRBJ2-7	CAISELDREGSYEQYF	TGTGCCATCAGTGAGCTCGACAGGGAGGGTTCCTACGAGCAGTACTTC
NA	TRBV4-3	NA	TRBJ2-7	CASSQEVSLIYEQYF	TGCGCCAGCAGCCAAGAAGTCAGTTTGATCTACGAGCAGTACTTC
NA	TRBV5-4	NA	TRBJ2-2	CASSLRGTTRSGELFF	TGTGCCAGCAGCCTTCGGGGGACCACACGATCCGGGGAGCTGTTTTTT
NA	TRBV2	NA	TRBJ1-6	CASSELGAPGSPLHF	TGTGCCAGCAGTGAATTAGGGGCGCCAGGTTCACCCCTCCACTTT
NA	TRBV5-6	NA	TRBJ2-3	CASSKSPGRTDTQYF	TGTGCCAGCAGCAAGTCCCCGGGGCGCACAGATACGCAGTATTTT
NA	TRBV19	NA	TRBJ1-2	CASKTGRDHGYTF	TGTGCCAGTAAAACTGGCAGGGATCATGGCTACACCTTC
once	TRBV4-3	TRBD2	TRBJ2-7	CASSQGGLAGGHYEQYF	TGCGCCAGCAGCCAAGGAGGACTAGCGGGAGGTCATTACGAGCAGTACTTC
NA	TRBV7-2	NA	TRBJ1-3	CASSLSGGVAGNTIYF	TGTGCCAGCAGCTTATCGGGAGGGGTAGCTGGAAACACCATATATTTT
NA	TRBV5-1	NA	TRBJ2-5	CASSLAFGETQYF	TGCGCCAGCAGCTTGGCTTTCGGAGAGACCCAGTACTTC
NA	TRBV13	NA	TRBJ2-1	CASSFMTNNEQFF	TGTGCCAGCAGCTTTATGACTAACAATGAGCAGTTCTTC
once	TRBV7-2	TRBD1	TRBJ2-4	CASSSGTGGENIQYF	TGTGCCAGCAGCTCGGGGACAGGGGGTGAAAACATTCAGTACTTC
NA	TRBV5-4	TRBD1	TRBJ1-6	CASSLAGTGNSPLHF	TGTGCCAGCAGCTTGGCAGGGACAGGGAATTCACCCCTCCACTTT
NA	TRBV4-1	NA	TRBJ1-4	CASSSPLLSWELFF	TGCGCCAGCAGCTCTCCCCTCCTTTCATGGGAACTGTTTTTT
NA	TRBV5-6	TRBD1	TRBJ1-2	CASSGRTGIASYGYTF	TGTGCCAGCAGCGGAAGGACAGGGATCGCTAGCTATGGCTACACCTTC
NA	TRBV9	NA	TRBJ2-6	CASSPREPGIGYSGANVLTF	TGTGCCAGCAGCCCCCGCGAGCCGGGAATCGGGTACTCTGGGGCCAACGTCCTGACTTTC
NA	TRBV9	TRBD1	TRBJ1-4	CASSVETGDEKLFF	TGTGCCAGCAGCGTAGAAACAGGGGATGAAAAACTGTTTTTT
NA	TRBV28	NA	TRBJ2-3	CASTSPVPPGETQYF	TGTGCCAGCACTTCGCCCGTTCCCCCTGGGGAGACGCAGTATTTT
NA	TRBV11-2	TRBD1	TRBJ2-1	CASMRDRAFADEQFF	TGTGCCAGCATGCGGGACAGGGCGTTTGCGGATGAGCAGTTCTTC
NA	TRBV29-1	NA	TRBJ2-5	CSLRGSGETQYF	TGCAGCCTTCGGGGGTCTGGGGAGACCCAGTACTTC
NA	TRBV19	NA	TRBJ2-3	CASRTRGADTQYF	TGTGCCAGTAGGACCCGCGGGGCAGATACGCAGTATTTT
NA	TRBV10-3	TRBD1	TRBJ2-7	CAISTSGQSRYEQYF	TGTGCCATCAGCACTTCGGGACAGAGTCGCTACGAGCAGTACTTC
NA	TRBV7-9	NA	TRBJ2-6	CASSISREANVLTF	TGTGCCAGCAGTATTTCCCGGGAAGCCAACGTCCTGACTTTC
NA	TRBV18	TRBD1	TRBJ2-7	CASSPGTGGRYEQYF	TGTGCCAGCTCACCCGGGACAGGGGGCCGCTACGAGCAGTACTTC
NA	TRBV6-5	TRBD1	TRBJ2-6	CASSIDRGKSRALTF	TGTGCCAGCAGTATCGACAGGGGAAAGTCGCGAGCGCTGACTTTC
NA	TRBV19	TRBD1	TRBJ2-2	CASSSPDRVGTGELFF	TGTGCCAGTAGTTCCCCGGACAGGGTGGGGACCGGGGAGCTGTTTTTT
NA	TRBV6-6	NA	TRBJ2-7	CASSFTGYEQYF	TGTGCCAGCAGTTTCACGGGCTACGAGCAGTACTTC
once	TRBV27	NA	TRBJ2-3	CASSPYGDTQYF	TGTGCCAGCAGCCCGTATGGTGATACGCAGTATTTT
NA	TRBV7-9	NA	TRBJ2-7	CASSLVQGWEQYF	TGTGCCAGCAGCTTAGTGCAGGGGTGGGAGCAGTACTTC
NA	TRBV5-4	TRBD1	TRBJ1-6	CASSLAGTGYTPLHF	TGTGCCAGCAGCTTGGCCGGGACAGGGTATACACCCCTCCACTTT
few	TRBV2	NA	TRBJ1-2	CASITSRLSYGYTF	TGTGCCAGCATCACGTCAAGGCTTTCCTATGGCTACACCTTC
NA	TRBV7-3	NA	TRBJ2-1	CASSISGDEQFF	TGTGCCAGCAGCATTAGTGGTGATGAGCAGTTCTTC
NA	TRBV7-2	NA	TRBJ2-1	CASSLLSKQFF	TGTGCCAGCAGCTTACTATCCAAGCAGTTCTTC
NA	TRBV5-4	NA	TRBJ2-7	CASSLGGGGPYEQYF	TGTGCCAGCAGCCTCGGAGGCGGGGGCCCCTACGAGCAGTACTTC
NA	TRBV7-9	NA	TRBJ2-3	CASSLEASSTDTQYF	TGTGCCAGCAGCTTAGAAGCCTCCAGCACAGATACGCAGTATTTT
NA	TRBV11-3	NA	TRBJ2-5	CASSLGQGQETQYF	TGTGCCAGCAGCTTAGGCCAGGGGCAAGAGACCCAGTACTTC
NA	TRBV28	NA	TRBJ1-6	CGSRVLDSPLHF	TGTGGGTCGAGGGTCTTAGATTCACCCCTCCACTTT
NA	TRBV19	TRBD1	TRBJ2-7	CASSPGQGPSYEQYF	TGTGCCAGTAGTCCCGGACAGGGCCCTTCCTACGAGCAGTACTTC
NA	TRBV19	NA	TRBJ2-2	CASVAGPNTGELFF	TGTGCCAGTGTGGCGGGCCCTAACACCGGGGAGCTGTTTTTT
NA	TRBV5-1	TRBD1	TRBJ2-1	CAGTGGFDEQFF	TGCGCCGGGACAGGGGGCTTCGATGAGCAGTTCTTC
NA	TRBV19	TRBD1	TRBJ2-3	CASRRLGQGTDTQYF	TGTGCCAGTAGGAGGTTGGGACAGGGCACAGATACGCAGTATTTT
NA	TRBV10-2	NA	TRBJ1-1	CASSALQRNTEAFF	TGCGCCAGCAGTGCCTTACAGAGAAACACTGAAGCTTTCTTT
NA	TRBV18	NA	TRBJ1-5	CASSPLGSNQPQHF	TGTGCCAGCTCACCACTGGGTAGCAATCAGCCCCAGCATTTT
NA	TRBV2	TRBD1	TRBJ2-7	CASSGGNRGPYEQYF	TGTGCCAGCAGTGGAGGGAACAGGGGGCCCTACGAGCAGTACTTC
NA	TRBV2	NA	TRBJ2-5	CASSERSLQETQYF	TGTGCCAGCAGTGAACGGAGTCTCCAAGAGACCCAGTACTTC
NA	TRBV7-3	NA	TRBJ2-5	CASSLGVVETQYF	TGTGCCAGCAGCTTGGGGGTGGTAGAGACCCAGTACTTC
NA	TRBV27	NA	TRBJ1-5	CASSLWGGGSNQPQHF	TGTGCCAGCAGTCTATGGGGGGGTGGGAGCAATCAGCCCCAGCATTTT
few	TRBV28	TRBD1	TRBJ1-2	CASSPPSRGNYGYTF	TGTGCCAGCAGTCCCCCCAGCAGGGGGAACTATGGCTACACCTTC
NA	TRBV11-2	NA	TRBJ2-4	CASSLDMGLAKNIQYF	TGTGCCAGCAGCTTAGATATGGGATTAGCCAAAAACATTCAGTACTTC
once	TRBV6-5	TRBD2	TRBJ2-7	CASRGRATEQYF	TGTGCCAGCAGGGGGAGGGCAACCGAGCAGTACTTC
NA	TRBV28	TRBD1	TRBJ2-4	CASSRQGAKNIQYF	TGTGCCAGCAGCCGACAGGGGGCCAAAAACATTCAGTACTTC
NA	TRBV6-6	NA	TRBJ1-2	CASRASLGANGYTF	TGTGCCAGCAGGGCCAGTCTAGGGGCCAATGGCTACACCTTC
NA	TRBV7-9	TRBD2	TRBJ2-3	CASSSKQGTSGTDTQYF	TGTGCCAGCAGCTCAAAACAAGGGACTAGCGGTACAGATACGCAGTATTTT